These T cell receptor beta chains were read from a single sample in a study of beta chain features in type 1 diabetes. Only in-frame clones appear in the TCRdb table, and some are missing; sequencing was by immunoSEQ multiplex PCR. Of fewer than 30,000 clones listed, around three fifths were seen once; the top ten hold roughly 1.5%. What was sequenced was Tregs from blood. The receptor source for this set is a woman aged 18-30 years with type 1 diabetes. The CDR3 runs from the conserved cysteine through the conserved F or W. Fields, in order: V gene, clone size, J gene, D gene, CDR3 protein, CDR3 DNA. D genes are given only for firm matches. Clone size is shown for a subset of rows, as once, few, many or a class of expanded clone.

>TRBV4-1|few|TRBJ1-1|TRBD1
CASSRKGTEDTEAFF
TGCGCCAGCAGCCGAAAAGGGACAGAGGACACTGAAGCTTTCTTT
>TRBV18|-|TRBJ2-3|-
CASSLQGSTDTQYF
TGTGCCAGCTCACTTCAGGGGAGCACAGATACGCAGTATTTT
>TRBV10-2|-|TRBJ1-5|-
CASRDAGIQPQHF
TGCGCCAGCAGGGATGCAGGGATTCAGCCCCAGCATTTT
>TRBV28|few|TRBJ1-5|-
CASSFQGVHQPQHF
TGTGCCAGCAGTTTCCAGGGTGTCCATCAGCCCCAGCATTTT
>TRBV4-2|-|TRBJ2-7|-
CASSQDQRDEQYF
TGTGCCAGCAGCCAAGATCAGCGGGACGAGCAGTACTTC
>TRBV29-1|-|TRBJ2-5|-
CSVVVRQETQYF
TGCAGCGTTGTAGTACGGCAAGAGACCCAGTACTTC
>TRBV5-1|-|TRBJ2-1|TRBD2
CASSEGTSGRGEQFF
TGCGCCAGCAGCGAGGGGACTAGCGGGAGAGGTGAGCAGTTCTTC
>TRBV11-2|-|TRBJ2-1|-
CASSLDALGRSSYNEQFF
TGTGCCAGCAGCTTAGACGCCCTAGGCAGAAGCTCCTACAATGAGCAGTTCTTC
>TRBV10-3|-|TRBJ1-5|TRBD1
CATTGQTNQPQHF
TGTGCCACGACGGGACAGACAAATCAGCCCCAGCATTTT
>TRBV28|-|TRBJ1-1|-
CASSFVQVAAFF
TGTGCCAGCAGTTTTGTCCAGGTCGCGGCTTTCTTT
>TRBV7-8|few|TRBJ1-2|-
CASSSTGVIYGYTF
TGTGCCAGCAGCTCGACAGGAGTAATCTATGGCTACACCTTC
>TRBV30|-|TRBJ1-4|TRBD1
CAWSVGQGAREKLFF
TGTGCCTGGAGTGTCGGACAGGGGGCTCGGGAAAAACTGTTTTTT
>TRBV10-3|-|TRBJ2-7|-
CAISGVQGKKSYEQYF
TGTGCCATCAGTGGGGTACAGGGTAAAAAGTCCTACGAGCAGTACTTC
>TRBV19|-|TRBJ1-3|-
CASSIEDRKSSGNTIYF
TGTGCCAGTAGTATAGAAGACAGGAAATCCTCTGGAAACACCATATATTTT
>TRBV5-6|-|TRBJ2-1|-
CASSGGQTAYNEQFF
TGTGCCAGCAGCGGTGGGCAAACTGCCTACAATGAGCAGTTCTTC
>TRBV10-3|medium-sized|TRBJ1-1|TRBD1
CAIGQGAQNTEAFF
TGTGCCATCGGGCAGGGGGCGCAGAACACTGAAGCTTTCTTT
>TRBV13|-|TRBJ2-2|TRBD1
CASSQRPGQGNTGELFF
TGTGCCAGCAGCCAACGCCCGGGACAGGGAAACACCGGGGAGCTGTTTTTT
>TRBV5-1|-|TRBJ1-1|-
CASSLVESTEAFF
TGCGCCAGCAGCTTGGTAGAGAGCACTGAAGCTTTCTTT